This T cell receptor (beta chain) derives from a study of shared clonotypes between healthy human individuals. Libraries were prepared by immunoSEQ multiplex PCR; TCRdb keeps only in-frame clonotypes and omits some of them. The top ten clones hold roughly 40% of a sample with more than 90,000 clones, roughly 69% of them seen once. The CDR3 has 17 residues. The chain uses TRBV12-1 and TRBJ2-6; the table's D call, TRBD1, was not checked against the DNA. TRBV12-1 is reported as a pseudogene. The source of this sequence is a man under 40 in good health. Sequenced input: memory CD8+ T cells sorted from blood. Described subset: CD45RO+ cells pooled with CCR7-negative TemRA cells. The CDR3 is CASSIGHGQSRANVLTF. The CDR3 DNA is TGTGCCAGCAGCATTGGACATGGACAAAGTCGGGCCAACGTCCTGACTTTC.